This TCR beta chain was identified in a study of blood T cells in healthy people across ages. This clonotype has just a few counts. Primers used in a second PCR of roughly 7 to 11 cycles were a sample-barcoded 5' primer and a J-beta primer mix. TCRdb processed the 5' RACE reads anew with MiXCR; each CDR3 protein has one entry. The repertoire includes a few hundred thousand distinct CDR3 sequences, roughly a quarter of them detected once, and approximately 3.3% sits in the top ten. The junction had 8 bases not matched to a gene; V was cut back by 3 bases and J by 8 bases. This CDR3 comprises 14 residues. From germline, CDR1 is DFQATT and CDR2 SNEGSKA (reference sequence). These same records also appear under a second study, on T cells of mothers and their children.

This chain uses TRBV20-1 with TRBJ1-4, with 8 bases matching TRBD1. Sequenced sample: blood. This TCR came from a boy aged 2 to 9 in good health. DNA of the CDR3: TGCAGTGCTAGGGGACAGGAGAGGCGAGAAAAACTGTTTTTT. This translates into CSARGQERREKLFF.